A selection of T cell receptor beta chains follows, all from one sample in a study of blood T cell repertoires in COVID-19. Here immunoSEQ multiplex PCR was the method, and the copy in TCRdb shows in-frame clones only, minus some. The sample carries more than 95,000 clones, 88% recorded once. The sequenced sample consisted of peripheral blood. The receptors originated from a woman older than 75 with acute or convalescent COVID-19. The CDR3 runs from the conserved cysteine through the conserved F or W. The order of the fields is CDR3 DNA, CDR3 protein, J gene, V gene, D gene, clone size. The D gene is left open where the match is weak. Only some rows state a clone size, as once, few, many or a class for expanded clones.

TGTGCCAGCAGCCATACAGGGGGGGCCAACGTCCTGACTTTC	CASSHTGGANVLTF	TRBJ2-6	TRBV3-1/TRBV3-2	NA	NA
TGTGCCAGCAGTTTTTTGGGACAGGTGAACAATGAGCAGTTCTTC	CASSFLGQVNNEQFF	TRBJ2-1	TRBV28	TRBD1	NA
TGCGCCAGCAGCCAAGATAGAGGGGACTTTCAAGAGACCCAGTACTTC	CASSQDRGDFQETQYF	TRBJ2-5	TRBV4-1	NA	once
TGTGCCAGCCAAAAAGGGGGGGGCTATGGCTACACCTTC	CASQKGGGYGYTF	TRBJ1-2	TRBV28	NA	once
TGTGCCAGCAGTGAATTGGGAAAGGGGGTACGGATACAAGAGACCCAGTACTTC	CASSELGKGVRIQETQYF	TRBJ2-5	TRBV6-1	NA	once
TGTGCCAGCTCACCCCAGACTGAGGGCGGGCCTGGCTACACCTTC	CASSPQTEGGPGYTF	TRBJ1-2	TRBV18	NA	once
TGTGCCAGCAGCTTGCCAGGGGGGAACCAAGAGACCCAGTACTTC	CASSLPGGNQETQYF	TRBJ2-5	TRBV5-4	NA	NA
TGCAGCGTACGCGGGACAGGGACACACGCGAACACCGGGGAGCTGTTTTTT	CSVRGTGTHANTGELFF	TRBJ2-2	TRBV29-1	TRBD1	NA
TGCGCCAGCAGCCAAGATCCCCAGGGGACCTACGAGCAGTACTTC	CASSQDPQGTYEQYF	TRBJ2-7	TRBV4-1	NA	NA
TGTGCCAGCAGCCCCCGGACAGGGGAAGAGACCCAGTACTTC	CASSPRTGEETQYF	TRBJ2-5	TRBV7-2	TRBD1	once
TGTGCCAGCACCAAAGGACAGGGGGCATCCTACGAGCAGTACTTC	CASTKGQGASYEQYF	TRBJ2-7	TRBV5-4	TRBD1	NA
TGTGCCAGCAGAAACGCAGGGGGTTCTGGAAACACCATATATTTT	CASRNAGGSGNTIYF	TRBJ1-3	TRBV2	TRBD1	once
TGTGCCAGCTCAATCCGGGAGGGCCGCTATGAGCAGTTCTTC	CASSIREGRYEQFF	TRBJ2-1	TRBV18	TRBD2	NA
TGTGCCAGCGCAACTAGCGGTCCCTACAATGAGCAGTTCTTC	CASATSGPYNEQFF	TRBJ2-1	TRBV2	TRBD2	NA
TGTGCCAGCAGCTCTCTGATAGCATGGGGCTACACCTTC	CASSSLIAWGYTF	TRBJ1-2	TRBV6-5	NA	once
TGTGCCAGCAGCTTGGGGGGGGTGAAGGATGAAAAACTGTTTTTT	CASSLGGVKDEKLFF	TRBJ1-4	TRBV5-4	NA	NA
TGTGCCAGCAGTTTCTGGCTAGCTCATAACACCGGGGAGCTGTTTTTT	CASSFWLAHNTGELFF	TRBJ2-2	TRBV27	NA	NA
TGTGCCTTACTAGCGGGAGGGGTTTACAATGAGCAGTTCTTC	CALLAGGVYNEQFF	TRBJ2-1	TRBV10-3	TRBD2	NA
TGTGCCAGTAGTTCAGGGGTCCTGTACACAGATACGCAGTATTTT	CASSSGVLYTDTQYF	TRBJ2-3	TRBV19	NA	NA
TGTGCCAGCAGCTTGGGGGGGACAGGACTCTATGGCTACACCTTC	CASSLGGTGLYGYTF	TRBJ1-2	TRBV5-4	TRBD1	NA
TGTGCCAGTAAAACAATACCCTCTGGAAACACCATATATTTT	CASKTIPSGNTIYF	TRBJ1-3	TRBV19	NA	once
TGTGCCAGCAGTGGGACACCCCAAGAGACCCAGTACTTC	CASSGTPQETQYF	TRBJ2-5	TRBV2	NA	NA
TGCGCCAGCAGCCAAGATGTTCCTCCCCCTAATGAAAAACTGTTTTTT	CASSQDVPPPNEKLFF	TRBJ1-4	TRBV4-3	NA	NA
TGTGCCAGCAGAAACCGGGACAGGGGGCGTTCCTATGGCTACACCTTC	CASRNRDRGRSYGYTF	TRBJ1-2	TRBV5-4	TRBD1	NA
TGTGCCAGCAGTTACCAGTACCAATCTAACTATGGCTACACCTTT	CASSYQYQSNYGYTF	TRBJ1-2	TRBV6-5	NA	NA
TGTGCCAGCAGTAACAGGGACGATCAGCCCCAGCATTTT	CASSNRDDQPQHF	TRBJ1-5	TRBV6-5	NA	once
TGTGCCAGCACTTCCATAGACAGAAACTATGGCTACACCTTC	CASTSIDRNYGYTF	TRBJ1-2	TRBV2	NA	NA
TGTGCCAGCTCACCACCGGGGGCAGGGGATCAGCCCCAGCATTTT	CASSPPGAGDQPQHF	TRBJ1-5	TRBV18	NA	NA
TGTGCCAGTAGGAGCGGCACAGGGTTTGAAAAACTGTTTTTT	CASRSGTGFEKLFF	TRBJ1-4	TRBV19	NA	NA
TGTGCCAGCAGCCAAAAAAATTTGGGACAGGGGGCTCATGGCTACACCTTC	CASSQKNLGQGAHGYTF	TRBJ1-2	TRBV14	TRBD1	NA
TGCGCCAGCAGCCCTACAGGGGCTGGAAACACCATATATTTT	CASSPTGAGNTIYF	TRBJ1-3	TRBV5-1	TRBD1	NA
TGTGCCAGCAGTTCAGCTCCGGGACAGGTCAACTATGGCTACACCTTC	CASSSAPGQVNYGYTF	TRBJ1-2	TRBV27	TRBD1	NA
TGTGCCAGCAGCTTGGACAGGGGGCAGTCCTACAATGAGCAGTTCTTC	CASSLDRGQSYNEQFF	TRBJ2-1	TRBV5-6	TRBD1	NA
TGTGCCAGCAGTGAAACGGGGGGACAGGGGACCATAAATAATTCACCCCTCCACTTT	CASSETGGQGTINNSPLHF	TRBJ1-6	TRBV6-1	TRBD1	once
TGTGCCAGCAGCCTTACCAGGACTAGCGGGGATTCCTACGAGCAGTACTTC	CASSLTRTSGDSYEQYF	TRBJ2-7	TRBV7-2	TRBD2	NA
TGTGCCAGAGTTCTTAGACGGGGGTTCCAGACCGGGGAGCTGTTTTTT	CARVLRRGFQTGELFF	TRBJ2-2	TRBV28	NA	once